The subject of this entry is one T cell receptor (beta chain). This clone may be a read error of a much larger clone one base away. Bulk TCR library preparation followed previously described methods with listed TCR primers. TCRdb used MiXCR to reprocess the PCR reads, holding one entry per CDR3 protein. The table shows 8,000 to 13,000 distinct CDR3 sequences, with about a sixth occurring only once. The sample originates from a study of molecular identifiers for immune sequencing clone quantification. On the study more broadly: Replicates involved a five-way split of RNA from approximately 20,000 or 98,000 naive CD8 cells, with sequencing of four.

Per germline, CDR1 MDHEN and CDR2 SYDVKM. The CDR3 has 14 amino acids. The sequenced sample was naive CD8+ T cells from blood, with Jurkat cell RNA spiked in. The sample's subset: FACS-sorted CD8+CD4-CCR7+CD45RA+ naive T cells. The chain couples TRBV28 to TRBJ1-6, with a possible D match to TRBD1 (5 bases). The source is a human donor in good health. Some libraries in this study had Jurkat cell RNA spiked in. For the CDR3, the DNA is TGTGCCAGCAGTGGCGCAGGGACGAATTTACCCCTCCACTTT. Translating it yields CASSGAGTNLPLHF.